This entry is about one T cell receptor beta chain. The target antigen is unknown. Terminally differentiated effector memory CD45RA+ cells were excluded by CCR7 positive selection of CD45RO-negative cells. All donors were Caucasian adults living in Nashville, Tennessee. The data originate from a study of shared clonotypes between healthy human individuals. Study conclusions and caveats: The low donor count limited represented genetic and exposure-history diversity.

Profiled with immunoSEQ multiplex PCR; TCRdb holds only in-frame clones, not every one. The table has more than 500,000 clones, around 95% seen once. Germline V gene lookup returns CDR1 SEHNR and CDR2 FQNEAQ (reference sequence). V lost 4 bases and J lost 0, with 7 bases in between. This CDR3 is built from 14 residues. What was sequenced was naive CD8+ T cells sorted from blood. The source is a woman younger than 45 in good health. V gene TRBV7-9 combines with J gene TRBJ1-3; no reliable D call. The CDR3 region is CASSWGDSGNTIYF. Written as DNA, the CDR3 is TGTGCCAGCAGCTGGGGAGACTCTGGAAACACCATATATTTT.